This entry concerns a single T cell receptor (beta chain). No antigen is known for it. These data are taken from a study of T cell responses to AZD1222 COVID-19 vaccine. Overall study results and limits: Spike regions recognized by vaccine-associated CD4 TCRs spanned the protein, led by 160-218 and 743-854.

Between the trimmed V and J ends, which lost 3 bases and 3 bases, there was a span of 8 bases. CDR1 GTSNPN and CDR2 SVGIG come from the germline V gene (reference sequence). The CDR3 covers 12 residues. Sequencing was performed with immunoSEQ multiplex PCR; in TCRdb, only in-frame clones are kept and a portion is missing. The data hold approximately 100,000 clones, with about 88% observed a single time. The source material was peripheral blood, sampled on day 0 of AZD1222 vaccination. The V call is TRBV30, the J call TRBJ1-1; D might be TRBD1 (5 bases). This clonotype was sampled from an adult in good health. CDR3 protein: CAWSRQYTEAFF. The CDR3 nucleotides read TGTGCCTGGAGCCGACAGTACACTGAAGCTTTCTTT.